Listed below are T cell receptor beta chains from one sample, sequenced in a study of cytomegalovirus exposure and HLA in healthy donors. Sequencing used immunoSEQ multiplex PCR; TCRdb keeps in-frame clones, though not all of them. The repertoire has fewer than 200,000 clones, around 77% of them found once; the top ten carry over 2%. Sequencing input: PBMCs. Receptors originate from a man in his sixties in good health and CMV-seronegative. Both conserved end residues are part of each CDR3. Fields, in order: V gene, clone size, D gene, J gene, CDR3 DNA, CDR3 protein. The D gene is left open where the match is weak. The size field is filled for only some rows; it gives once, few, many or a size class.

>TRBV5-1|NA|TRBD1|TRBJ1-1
TGCGCCAGCAGGCCGACCCCCCGGGACAGGGGGATGAACACTGAAGCTTTCTTT
CASRPTPRDRGMNTEAFF
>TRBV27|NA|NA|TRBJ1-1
TGTGCCAGCAGTTCATACAGGGCTCAGCCAATGAACACTGAAGCTTTCTTT
CASSSYRAQPMNTEAFF
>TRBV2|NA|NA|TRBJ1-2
TGTGCCAGCAAGGAGTTGGACTATGGCTACACCTTC
CASKELDYGYTF
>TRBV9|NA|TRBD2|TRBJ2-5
TGTGCCAGCAGCGTTGGCGGGAGGAAAGAGACCCAGTACTTC
CASSVGGRKETQYF
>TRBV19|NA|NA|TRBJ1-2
TGTGCCAGTAGTATGATAGACGGTGGGGGCGCGGTCGGCTATGGCTACACCTTC
CASSMIDGGGAVGYGYTF
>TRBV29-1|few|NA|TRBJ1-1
TGCAGCGTTCGGTCCGGAGGAAACACTGAAGCTTTCTTT
CSVRSGGNTEAFF
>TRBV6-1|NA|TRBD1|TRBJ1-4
TGTGCCAGCAGTGCCCACAGGGGGCAGCCTAATGAAAAACTGTTTTTT
CASSAHRGQPNEKLFF
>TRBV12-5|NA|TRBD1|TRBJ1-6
TGTGCTAGTGGTTTGGAAACCGACAGGGTGGGGTCACCCCTCCACTTT
CASGLETDRVGSPLHF
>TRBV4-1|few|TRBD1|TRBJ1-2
TGCGCCAGCAGCCAAGGAACAGGGGATGGCTACACCTTC
CASSQGTGDGYTF
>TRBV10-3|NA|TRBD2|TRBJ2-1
TGTGCCATCAGTGTGCGGGAGCTCAATGAGCAGTTCTTC
CAISVRELNEQFF
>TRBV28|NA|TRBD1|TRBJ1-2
TGTGCCAGCAATCAACAGGGGGACTATGGCTACACCTTC
CASNQQGDYGYTF
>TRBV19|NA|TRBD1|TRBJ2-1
TGTGCCAGTAGTAGAGGACAGGGCACCCACAATGAGCAGTTCTTC
CASSRGQGTHNEQFF
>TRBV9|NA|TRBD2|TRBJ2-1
TGTGCCAGCAGCGCGGTACAGGGACTAGGCAATGAGCAGTTCTTC
CASSAVQGLGNEQFF
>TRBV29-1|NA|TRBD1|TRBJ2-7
TGCAGCGTTAAGACAGGGGGCGACGAGCAGTACTTC
CSVKTGGDEQYF
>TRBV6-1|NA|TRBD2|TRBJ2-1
TGTGCCAGCAGTCCCAGCGGGGGGAGCCTCGGACCGCAGTTCTTC
CASSPSGGSLGPQFF
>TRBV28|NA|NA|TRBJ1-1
TGTGCCAGCAGTCAAGTCGAGCGGGCTGAAGCTTTCTTT
CASSQVERAEAFF
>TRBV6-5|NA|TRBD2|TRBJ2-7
TGTGCCAGCAGTTACTCCGGACTAGCGGGCTCCTACGAGCAGTACTTC
CASSYSGLAGSYEQYF
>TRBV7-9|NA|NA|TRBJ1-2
TGTGCCAGCAGCTTAGTTGGGGACTACTATGGCTACACCTTC
CASSLVGDYYGYTF
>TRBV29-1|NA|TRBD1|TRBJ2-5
TGCAGCGTTGGTTTAGGACAGGGTGAGACCCAGTACTTC
CSVGLGQGETQYF
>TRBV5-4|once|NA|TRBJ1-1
TGTGCCAGCAGCTTCGAGACAGGGAACACTGAAGCTTTCTTT
CASSFETGNTEAFF
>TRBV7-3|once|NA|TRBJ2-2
TGTGCCAGCAGGGACAGTTTCACCGGGGAGCTGTTTTTT
CASRDSFTGELFF
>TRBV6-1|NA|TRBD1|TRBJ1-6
TGTGCCAGCAGTGAGGGACAGAGAGGAAATTCACCCCTCCACTTT
CASSEGQRGNSPLHF
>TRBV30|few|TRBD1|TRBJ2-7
TGTGCCTCGGGACAGGGGGCGAAACCGGGGCTAGGGTCTGAGCAGTACTTC
CASGQGAKPGLGSEQYF
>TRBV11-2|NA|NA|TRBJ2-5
TGTGCCAGCAGCTTAGACTTGCTAGGAAGTGCCGAGACCCAGTACTTC
CASSLDLLGSAETQYF
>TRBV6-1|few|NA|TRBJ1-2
TGTGCCAGCAGTGACCTCAGGACAGACTATGGCTACACCTTC
CASSDLRTDYGYTF
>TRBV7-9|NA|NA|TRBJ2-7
TGTGCCAGCAGCCACGACAGCTCCTACGAGCAGTACTTC
CASSHDSSYEQYF
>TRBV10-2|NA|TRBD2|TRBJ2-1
TGCGCCAGCAAAACTAGCGGGGGGAGTGAGCAGTTCTTC
CASKTSGGSEQFF
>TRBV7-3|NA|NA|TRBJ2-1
TGTGCCAGCAGCCCAGAATTCGGGAACCCAGCTCGAAATGAGCAGTTCTTC
CASSPEFGNPARNEQFF
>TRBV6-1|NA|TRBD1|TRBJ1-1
TGTGCCAGCACTCGGACAGGGCAGGCTTTCTTT
CASTRTGQAFF
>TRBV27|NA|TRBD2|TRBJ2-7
TGTGCCAGCAGTTTCGGGACTAGCGGATACGAGCAGTACTTC
CASSFGTSGYEQYF
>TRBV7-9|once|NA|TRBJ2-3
TGTGCCAGCAGCTTAGCGACAGGATACACAGATACGCAGTATTTT
CASSLATGYTDTQYF
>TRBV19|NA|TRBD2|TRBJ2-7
TGTGCCAGTAGTATAAGCGGGAGGAGAGGGGCCTACGAGCAGTACTTC
CASSISGRRGAYEQYF
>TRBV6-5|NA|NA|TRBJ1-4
TGTGCCAGCAGTTACTCACGACAGGCAACTAATGAAAAACTGTTTTTT
CASSYSRQATNEKLFF
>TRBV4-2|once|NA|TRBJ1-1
TGTGCCAGCAGCCAAGTCGACAGGAGACAGACTGAAGCTTTCTTT
CASSQVDRRQTEAFF
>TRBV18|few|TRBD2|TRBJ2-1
TGTGCCAGCTCACCGGGACTAGCGGAGTACAATGAGCAGTTCTTC
CASSPGLAEYNEQFF
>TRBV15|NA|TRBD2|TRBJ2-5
TGTGCCACCAGCAGAGTCGCGGGAGGAAAAGAGACCCAGTACTTC
CATSRVAGGKETQYF
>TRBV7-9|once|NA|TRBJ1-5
TGTGCCAGCAGCTCCCCCGGGAGACAGCCCCAGCATTTT
CASSSPGRQPQHF
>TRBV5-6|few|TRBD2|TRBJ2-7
TGTGCCAGCACCCAAGGAGGGGCGGGGGGTTTCTACGAGCAGTACTTC
CASTQGGAGGFYEQYF
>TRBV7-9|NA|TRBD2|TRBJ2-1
TGTGCCAGCAGCCCCCATGGGCGGGGGAGCTCCTACAATGAGCAGTTCTTC
CASSPHGRGSSYNEQFF
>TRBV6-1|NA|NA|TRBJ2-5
TGTGCCAGCAGTGAAAGGGGGAGCCCGCAGGTAGAGTACTTC
CASSERGSPQVEYF
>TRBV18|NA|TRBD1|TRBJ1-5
TGTGCCAGCTCACCAGAAACAGGGGATCAGCCCCAGCATTTT
CASSPETGDQPQHF
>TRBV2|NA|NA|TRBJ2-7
TGTGCCAGCAGGGACATCGGCTACGAGCAGTACTTC
CASRDIGYEQYF
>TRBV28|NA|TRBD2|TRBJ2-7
TGTGCCAGCAGGACTAGCGGGAGGCGCGAGCAGTACTTC
CASRTSGRREQYF
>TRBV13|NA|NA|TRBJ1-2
TGTGCCAGCAGCCGCATCGACAGGAACTATGGCTACACCTTC
CASSRIDRNYGYTF
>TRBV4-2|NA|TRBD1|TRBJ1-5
TGTGCCAGCAGCCAAGAGGGACAGGGGATCGCTACCGGGCAGCCCCAGCATTTT
CASSQEGQGIATGQPQHF
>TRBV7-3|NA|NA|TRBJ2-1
TGTGCCAGCAGTTTAAGGGCCGACTACAATGAGCAGTTCTTC
CASSLRADYNEQFF
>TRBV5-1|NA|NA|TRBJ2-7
TGCGCCAGCAGCGCGACCCCAGGCTACGAGCAGTACTTC
CASSATPGYEQYF
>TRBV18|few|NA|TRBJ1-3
TGTGCCAGCTCACAAAGTACCACTCCTGGAAACACCATATATTTT
CASSQSTTPGNTIYF